This TCR beta chain was captured in a study of beta chain features in type 1 diabetes. Study-level findings and limits: The study found moderately but significantly shorter TCRB CDR3s in all four CD4+ subsets of Type 1 diabetes patients. Lower insertion and higher deletion counts appeared at VDJ junctions in type 1 diabetes patients.

A remark on this clone: Its antigen is undetermined.

Every bit of the isolated RNA underwent reverse transcription, so sequencing read expressed TCRB transcripts. Assay: immunoSEQ multiplex PCR; the TCRdb copy retains only in-frame clones and omits some. The data show more than 300,000 clones, around 10% seen once. The CDR3 extends over 16 amino acids. Trimming shortened V by 4 bases and J by 1 base, and 16 bases separated the two germline ends. Germline CDR1 reads SGHVS; CDR2 reads FNYEAQ. This rearrangement joins TRBV7-6 to TRBJ1-1; D is undetermined. The sequencing input was central memory CD4+ T cells from blood. The receptor's source is a man between 25 and 39 years old with type 1 diabetes. CDR3 nucleotides: TGTGCCAGCAGCTCCTTACACCCGGCAGGGAACACTGAAGCTTTCTTT. Amino acids: CASSSLHPAGNTEAFF.